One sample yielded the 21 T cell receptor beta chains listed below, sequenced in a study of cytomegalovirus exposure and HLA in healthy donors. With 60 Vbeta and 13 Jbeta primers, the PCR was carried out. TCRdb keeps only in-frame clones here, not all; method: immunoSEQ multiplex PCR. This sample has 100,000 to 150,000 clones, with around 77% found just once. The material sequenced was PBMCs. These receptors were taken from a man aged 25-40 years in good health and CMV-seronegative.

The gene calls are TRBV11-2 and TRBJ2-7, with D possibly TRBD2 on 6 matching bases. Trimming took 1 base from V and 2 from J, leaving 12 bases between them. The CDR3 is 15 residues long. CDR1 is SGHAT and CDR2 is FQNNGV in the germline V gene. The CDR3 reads CASSLVRGSPYEQYF. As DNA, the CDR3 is TGTGCCAGCAGCTTAGTCCGGGGGAGCCCCTACGAGCAGTACTTC.

The CDR3 region has the DNA TGTGCCAGCAGTTATGAAAGCGGTGAGCAGTTCTTC. Its translation is CASSYESGEQFF. The chain recombines TRBV6-5 with TRBJ2-1, with D tentatively TRBD2 (5 bases). V shed 3 bases and J shed 9 bases, with 9 bases lying between them. The CDR3 loop spans 12 amino acids. Germline lookup yields CDR1 MNHEY and CDR2 SVGAGI.

CDR3 sequence reads: CASSLGGTGSTRGITYEQYF. The DNA of the CDR3 is TGCGCCAGCAGCTTGGGGGGCACAGGGAGCACCCGAGGGATAACCTACGAGCAGTACTTC. The genes are TRBV5-1 and TRBJ2-7; weak D call: TRBD1 (6 bases). The CDR3 runs 20 residues. The V gene lost 0 bases and the J gene lost 2 bases, with 27 bases spanning the gap. CDR1 and CDR2 from the germline V gene are SGHRS and YFSETQ.

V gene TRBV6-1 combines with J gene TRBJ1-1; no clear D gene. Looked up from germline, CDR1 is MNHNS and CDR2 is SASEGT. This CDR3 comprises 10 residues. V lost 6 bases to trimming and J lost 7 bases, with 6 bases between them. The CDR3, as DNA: TGTGCCAGCAGACCAGATGAAGCTTTCTTT. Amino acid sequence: CASRPDEAFF.

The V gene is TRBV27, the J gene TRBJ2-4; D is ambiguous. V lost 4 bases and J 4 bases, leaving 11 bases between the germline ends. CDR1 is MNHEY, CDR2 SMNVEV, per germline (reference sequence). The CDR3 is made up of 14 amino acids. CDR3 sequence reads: CASSSPARKNIQYF. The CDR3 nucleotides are TGTGCCAGCAGTTCCCCGGCGCGGAAAAACATTCAGTACTTC.

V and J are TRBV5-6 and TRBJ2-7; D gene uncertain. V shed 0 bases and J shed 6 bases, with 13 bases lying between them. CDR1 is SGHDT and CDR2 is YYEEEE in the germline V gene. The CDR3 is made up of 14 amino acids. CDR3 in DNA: TGTGCCAGCAGCTTGGTATCTGGGCTGGTCGAGCAGTACTTC. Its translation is CASSLVSGLVEQYF.

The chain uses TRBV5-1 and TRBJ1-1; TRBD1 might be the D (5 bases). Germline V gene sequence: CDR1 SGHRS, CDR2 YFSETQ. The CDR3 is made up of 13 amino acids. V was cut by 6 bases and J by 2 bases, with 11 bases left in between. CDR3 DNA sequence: TGCGCCAGCATCAACCAGGGTAACACTGAAGCTTTCTTT. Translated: CASINQGNTEAFF.

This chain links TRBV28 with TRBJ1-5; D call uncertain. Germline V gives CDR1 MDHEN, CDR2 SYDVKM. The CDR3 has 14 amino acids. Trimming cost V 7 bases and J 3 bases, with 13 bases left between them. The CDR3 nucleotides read TGTGCCAGCACCGGACTTAGGAACAATCAGCCCCAGCATTTT. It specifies CASTGLRNNQPQHF.

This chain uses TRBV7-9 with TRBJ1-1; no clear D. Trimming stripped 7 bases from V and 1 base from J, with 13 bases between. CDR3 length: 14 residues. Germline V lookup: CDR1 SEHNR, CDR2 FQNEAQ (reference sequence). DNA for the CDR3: TGTGCCAGCAACATACTCGGGGAGAACACTGAAGCTTTCTTT. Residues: CASNILGENTEAFF. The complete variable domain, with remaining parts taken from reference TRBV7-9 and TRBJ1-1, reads DTGVSQNPRHKITKRGQNVTFRCDPISEHNRLYWYRQTLGQGPEFLTYFQNEAQLEKSRLLSDRFSAERPKGSFSTLEIQRTEQGDSAMYLCASNILGENTEAFFGQGTRLTVV.

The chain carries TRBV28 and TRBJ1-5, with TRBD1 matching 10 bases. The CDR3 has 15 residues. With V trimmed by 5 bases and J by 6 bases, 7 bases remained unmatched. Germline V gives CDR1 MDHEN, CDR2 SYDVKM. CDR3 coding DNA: TGTGCCAGCAGTCCAATCGGACAGGGGGGTCAGCCCCAGCATTTT. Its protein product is CASSPIGQGGQPQHF.

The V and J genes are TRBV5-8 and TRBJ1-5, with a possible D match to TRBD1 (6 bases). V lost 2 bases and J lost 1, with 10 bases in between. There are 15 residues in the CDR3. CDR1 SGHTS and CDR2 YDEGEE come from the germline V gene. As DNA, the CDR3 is TGTGCCAGCAGCTTAGAGCAGGGGAGCAATCAGCCCCAGCATTTT. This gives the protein CASSLEQGSNQPQHF.

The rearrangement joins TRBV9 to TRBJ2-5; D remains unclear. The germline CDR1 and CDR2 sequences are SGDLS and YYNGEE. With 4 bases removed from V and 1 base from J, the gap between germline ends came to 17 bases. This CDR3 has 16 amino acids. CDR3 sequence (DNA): TGTGCCAGCAGCCCAAGGTGGCTAGGAGCCCAAGAGACCCAGTACTTC. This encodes CASSPRWLGAQETQYF.

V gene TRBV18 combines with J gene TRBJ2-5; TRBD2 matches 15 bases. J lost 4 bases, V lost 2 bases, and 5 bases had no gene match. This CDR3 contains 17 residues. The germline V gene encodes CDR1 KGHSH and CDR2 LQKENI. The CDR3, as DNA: TGTGCCAGCTCACCAAAGGGACTAGCGGGAGGACGAGAGACCCAGTACTTC. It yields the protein CASSPKGLAGGRETQYF.

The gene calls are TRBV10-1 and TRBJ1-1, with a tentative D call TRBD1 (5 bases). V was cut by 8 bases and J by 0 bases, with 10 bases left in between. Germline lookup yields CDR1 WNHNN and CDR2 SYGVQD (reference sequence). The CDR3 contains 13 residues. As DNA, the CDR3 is TGCGCCAGCCTAGACAGCTTGAACACTGAAGCTTTCTTT. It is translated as CASLDSLNTEAFF.

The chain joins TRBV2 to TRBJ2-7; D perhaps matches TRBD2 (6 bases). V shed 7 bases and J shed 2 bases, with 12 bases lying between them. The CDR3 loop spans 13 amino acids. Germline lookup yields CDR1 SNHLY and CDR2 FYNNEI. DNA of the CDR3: TGTGCCAGCATCGGGGGACTGACCTACGAGCAGTACTTC. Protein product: CASIGGLTYEQYF.

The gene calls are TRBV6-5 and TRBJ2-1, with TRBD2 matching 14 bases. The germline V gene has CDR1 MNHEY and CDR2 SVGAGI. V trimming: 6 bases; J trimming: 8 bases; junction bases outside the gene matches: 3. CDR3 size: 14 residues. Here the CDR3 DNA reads TGTGCCAGCAGGACTAGCGGGGGGGCATATGAGCAGTTCTTC. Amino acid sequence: CASRTSGGAYEQFF.

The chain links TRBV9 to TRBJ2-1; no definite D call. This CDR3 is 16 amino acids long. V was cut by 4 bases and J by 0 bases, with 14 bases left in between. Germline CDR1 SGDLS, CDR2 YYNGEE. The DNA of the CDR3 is TGTGCCAGCAGCCGCGAGTTCGCGAGCTCCTACAATGAGCAGTTCTTC. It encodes CASSREFASSYNEQFF.

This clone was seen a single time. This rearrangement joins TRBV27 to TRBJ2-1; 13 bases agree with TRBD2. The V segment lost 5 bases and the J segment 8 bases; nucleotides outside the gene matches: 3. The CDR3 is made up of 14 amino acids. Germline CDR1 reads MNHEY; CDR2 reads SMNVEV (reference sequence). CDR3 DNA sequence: TGTGCCAGCAGTATCGGACTAGCGGGAGATGAGCAGTTCTTC. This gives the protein CASSIGLAGDEQFF.

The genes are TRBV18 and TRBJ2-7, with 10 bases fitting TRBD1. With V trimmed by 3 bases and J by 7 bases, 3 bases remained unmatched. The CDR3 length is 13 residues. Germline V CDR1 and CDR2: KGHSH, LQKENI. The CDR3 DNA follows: TGTGCCAGCTCACCGGACAGGGGGTCGGAGCAGTACTTC. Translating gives CASSPDRGSEQYF.

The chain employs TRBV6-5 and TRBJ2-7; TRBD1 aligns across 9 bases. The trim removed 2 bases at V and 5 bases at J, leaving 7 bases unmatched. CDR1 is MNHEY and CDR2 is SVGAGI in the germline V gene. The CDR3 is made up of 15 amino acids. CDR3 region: CASSYDRDRVNEQYF. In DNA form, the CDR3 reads TGTGCCAGCAGTTACGATCGGGACAGGGTCAACGAGCAGTACTTC.

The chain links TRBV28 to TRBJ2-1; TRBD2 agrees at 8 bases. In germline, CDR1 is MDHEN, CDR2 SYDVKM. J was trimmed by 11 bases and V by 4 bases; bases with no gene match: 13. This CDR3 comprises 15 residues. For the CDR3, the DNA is TGTGCCAGCAGTTCTCCGGGACTAGGTTATAGTAAGCAGTTCTTC. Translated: CASSSPGLGYSKQFF.